This TCR beta chain was sequenced during a study of radiation and T cells in renal cell carcinoma. Overall study results and limits: Top tumor clonotypes rose in blood 2 weeks post-radiation, then contracted.

Of note for this clone: Its specificity is unknown.

Time point defined: blood 2 weeks post-SBRT. Treatment: 15 Gy SBRT to primary tumor, nephrectomy 4 weeks later. This renal cell carcinoma was of the clear cell type. The table came from immunoSEQ multiplex PCR; TCRdb's copy has only in-frame clones and leaves some out. The sample consists of about 130,000 clones, around 85% of them appearing once. Germline V gene data show CDR1 as SGHRS and CDR2 as YFSETQ. CDR3 size: 15 residues. With 4 bases clipped from V and 9 bases from J, the junction kept 5 bases outside the gene matches. The source was blood, collected from a patient whose treatment included radiotherapy and nephrectomy. This clonotype originated in a man in his fifties with renal cell carcinoma. The chain carries TRBV5-1 and TRBJ2-1, with 15 bases matching TRBD2. CDR3 sequence (DNA): TGCGCCAGCAGCGGACCGGGACTAGCGGGAGGTGAGCAGTTCTTC. Protein: CASSGPGLAGGEQFF.